Sequencing of this T cell receptor beta chain was carried out in a study of blood T cell repertoires in COVID-19. Overall study context: The origin of the acute and convalescent COVID-19 samples was the United States, Italy and Spain.

The authors' processing: Reference gene primer amplification gave nucleated cell count estimates. The protocol was immunoSEQ multiplex PCR, while the TCRdb copy is restricted to in-frame clones and leaves out a portion. That table supplies the V and J calls and clone size; D and trimming were determined from the DNA. This table has roughly 200,000 clones, about nine tenths appearing once. This CDR3 contains 15 residues. Trimming removed 7 bases from V and 1 base from J; junction bases left unmatched: 4. In germline, CDR1 is SNHLY, CDR2 FYNNEI. V and J are TRBV2 and TRBJ2-2, with 9 bases that match TRBD1. The TCR comes from a man aged 18 to 29 with active or convalescent COVID-19. The sample was peripheral blood. CDR3 amino acids: CASKLGQGNTGELFF. CDR3 in DNA: TGTGCCAGCAAGCTGGGACAGGGGAACACCGGGGAGCTGTTTTTT.